Sequencing of this T cell receptor (beta chain) was carried out in a study of blood T cell repertoires in COVID-19. Study overall: Sites across the United States, Italy and Spain contributed samples from acute and convalescent COVID-19. From T cells, B-cell-depleted T cells, or PBMCs came the material, which was cDNA or gDNA.

The V segment lost 0 bases and the J segment 0 bases; nucleotides outside the gene matches: 5. There are 17 residues in the CDR3. Sequenced by immunoSEQ multiplex PCR; TCRdb stores in-frame clones only, minus some. Of some 100,000 clones in the sample, about 91% were seen once. This clonotype originated in an older woman with acute or convalescent COVID-19. The chain recombines TRBV23-1 with TRBJ1-5; 7 nucleotides match TRBD1. TRBV23-1 is an ORF, with its function uncertain. The sequencing sample was made of peripheral blood. As DNA, the CDR3 is TGCGCCAGCAGTCAATCGACAGGGAGGTTTAGCAATCAGCCCCAGCATTTT. Translating it yields CASSQSTGRFSNQPQHF.